This TCR beta chain was sequenced for a study of T cell repertoires in cytomegalovirus infection. Study summary: Recently identified HLA-C-restricted CMV epitopes were among the peptides used. Shared public TCR beta signatures pointed to both CMV infection and a matching HLA type. Study-level findings and limits: CMV-specific HLA-C-restricted TCR beta clonotypes dominated the ex vivo response. The study identified carriers of CMV plus the relevant HLA from cumulative public TCR beta family frequency.

V was pared by 1 base and J by 1 base, with 9 bases between. The length of the CDR3 is 15 residues. Germline V gene data show CDR1 as SGHRS and CDR2 as YFSETQ. Using its own MiXCR run on the reads, TCRdb lists one record per CDR3 protein. The profile shows about 140,000 distinct CDR3 sequences, around 32% of them singletons. This clonotype was found a few times. Its antigen is not identified. This receptor was identified in a human donor in good health (CMV status not recorded). Some clones in this sample may be carry-over from other donors' samples. The chain joins TRBV5-1 to TRBJ2-1, with a weak D call TRBD2 (6 bases). This sample comprised CD8+ T cells from cultured PBMCs, obtained from culture after CMV antigen stimulation. Here the CDR3 reads CASSLTRGSYNEQFF. The CDR3, as DNA: TGCGCCAGCAGCTTGACCCGGGGGTCCTACAATGAGCAGTTCTTC.